These T cell receptor beta chains were read from a single sample in a study of response to subunit inactivated influenza vaccine. TCRdb re-derived calls from the RT-PCR reads in MiXCR, one entry per CDR3 protein. The sample shows more than 600,000 distinct CDR3 sequences, about a fifth of them seen only once. The sample was PBMCs from blood, taken roughly 5 days after vaccination. The receptors originated from a man aged 45-65 years who received an inactivated influenza vaccine. Each CDR3 is given with its conserved first and last residue. A D gene is named only where the DNA matches it firmly. Clone size appears in some rows only: once, few, many, or a class for an expanded clone.

v_gene: TRBV12-3/TRBV12-4
j_gene: TRBJ2-5
abundance: NA
d_gene: NA
CDR3aa: CASRNGGAVETQYF
CDR3nt: TGTGCCAGCAGGAACGGAGGGGCGGTTGAGACCCAGTACTTC

v_gene: TRBV4-3
j_gene: TRBJ1-1
abundance: NA
d_gene: NA
CDR3aa: CASSQANPGLLNTEAFF
CDR3nt: TGCGCCAGCAGCCAAGCAAACCCTGGACTGCTGAACACTGAAGCTTTCTTT

v_gene: TRBV12-3/TRBV12-4
j_gene: TRBJ1-2
abundance: many
d_gene: NA
CDR3aa: CASSSWNFNYGYTF
CDR3nt: TGTGCCAGCAGTTCTTGGAATTTTAACTATGGCTACACCTTC

v_gene: TRBV11-3
j_gene: TRBJ2-3
abundance: NA
d_gene: NA
CDR3aa: CASSLPPADTQYF
CDR3nt: TGTGCCAGCAGCTTACCACCCGCGGATACGCAGTATTTT

v_gene: TRBV20-1
j_gene: TRBJ1-4
abundance: few
d_gene: TRBD1
CDR3aa: CSARRQGAHEKLFF
CDR3nt: TGCAGTGCTAGAAGACAGGGGGCTCATGAAAAACTGTTTTTT

v_gene: TRBV6-4
j_gene: TRBJ2-1
abundance: few
d_gene: TRBD2
CDR3aa: CASSAGTSGDYNEQFF
CDR3nt: TGTGCCAGCAGCGCCGGGACTAGCGGGGACTACAATGAGCAGTTCTTC

v_gene: TRBV20-1
j_gene: TRBJ2-7
abundance: NA
d_gene: TRBD1
CDR3aa: CSAPPGQGIRGQYF
CDR3nt: TGCAGTGCTCCCCCGGGACAGGGGATTCGTGGGCAGTACTTC

v_gene: TRBV6-2/TRBV6-3
j_gene: TRBJ2-1
abundance: NA
d_gene: NA
CDR3aa: CASSYLGEQFF
CDR3nt: TGTGCCAGCAGTTACCTGGGTGAGCAGTTCTTC

v_gene: TRBV4-2
j_gene: TRBJ1-4
abundance: NA
d_gene: TRBD1
CDR3aa: CASSQDVRDRETEKLFF
CDR3nt: TGTGCCAGCAGCCAAGATGTTAGGGACAGGGAAACCGAAAAACTGTTTTTT

v_gene: TRBV6-1
j_gene: TRBJ1-3
abundance: NA
d_gene: NA
CDR3aa: CASSEGSGNTIYF
CDR3nt: TGTGCCAGCAGTGAAGGCTCTGGAAACACCATATATTTT

v_gene: TRBV18
j_gene: TRBJ1-2
abundance: NA
d_gene: TRBD1
CDR3aa: CASSQDRDREGGYTF
CDR3nt: TGTGCCAGCTCACAAGACCGGGACAGGGAAGGTGGCTACACCTTC

v_gene: TRBV20-1
j_gene: TRBJ2-7
abundance: few
d_gene: NA
CDR3aa: CSASALGQVHEQYF
CDR3nt: TGCAGTGCTAGCGCTCTGGGACAAGTCCACGAGCAGTACTTC

v_gene: TRBV12-3/TRBV12-4
j_gene: TRBJ2-1
abundance: few
d_gene: TRBD1
CDR3aa: CASSPTGIEQFF
CDR3nt: TGTGCCAGCAGCCCGACAGGGATTGAGCAGTTCTTC